This passage covers 22 T cell receptor beta chains from one sample sequenced in a study of cytomegalovirus exposure and HLA in healthy donors. Both 60 Vbeta primers and 13 Jbeta primers went into the PCR. Only in-frame clones appear in the TCRdb table, and some are missing; sequencing was by immunoSEQ multiplex PCR. Of about 150,000 clones listed, 79% are singletons. Sequences were obtained from PBMCs. The receptors stem from a man aged 50-60 years in good health and CMV-seropositive.

CDR3 protein: CASSTQGAYEQYF. Written as DNA, the CDR3 is TGTGCCAGCAGCACACAGGGGGCCTACGAGCAGTACTTC. J is TRBJ2-7 and V is TRBV7-9; 8 nucleotides line up with TRBD1. Germline V lookup: CDR1 SEHNR, CDR2 FQNEAQ (reference sequence). This CDR3 is built from 13 residues. V shed 5 bases, J shed 2 bases, and the junction held 2 bases outside the gene matches.

This chain uses TRBV28 with TRBJ2-1; 9 bases fit TRBD2. This CDR3 is built from 16 residues. The V gene's germline CDR1 is MDHEN and CDR2 SYDVKM. V lost 1 base to trimming and J lost 2 bases; unmatched junction nucleotides: 3. CDR3 DNA sequence: TGTGCCAGCAGTTTATTAGGACTAGCGCCCTACAATGAGCAGTTCTTC. Encoded protein: CASSLLGLAPYNEQFF.

This rearrangement joins TRBV6-5 to TRBJ2-7, with 11 bases matching TRBD2. Germline values: CDR1 MNHEY, CDR2 SVGAGI. The CDR3 is made up of 16 amino acids. V shed 2 bases, J shed 2 bases, and the junction held 5 bases outside the gene matches. This chain's CDR3 is CASSYGQGLAAYEQYF. The CDR3 bases are TGTGCCAGCAGTTACGGCCAGGGACTAGCGGCCTACGAGCAGTACTTC.

This clone was found a few times. The V gene is TRBV5-6, the J gene TRBJ2-7; D possibly corresponds to TRBD1 (5 bases). Germline CDR1 SGHDT, CDR2 YYEEEE. The germline V and J ends were trimmed by 2 bases and 2 bases, with 14 bases remaining between them. The CDR3 covers 15 residues. In nucleotides, the CDR3 is TGTGCCAGCAGCTTTGAAACAGGAATCACCTACGAGCAGTACTTC. Translated, it gives CASSFETGITYEQYF.

This sequence joins TRBV14 and TRBJ1-4, with no clear D. Germline V CDR1 and CDR2: SGHDN, FVKESK. The ends were cut back, 1 base at V and 8 bases at J, with 14 bases in the middle. CDR3 length: 15 residues. The CDR3, as DNA: TGTGCCAGCAGCCAAGTCTTGGGAGGTGGGGAAAAACTGTTTTTT. It yields the protein CASSQVLGGGEKLFF.

The rearrangement joins TRBV7-9 to TRBJ1-2; 8 nucleotides agree with TRBD1. After removal of 5 bases from V and 0 bases from J, the junction contained 5 bases not matched to a gene. Germline V lookup: CDR1 SEHNR, CDR2 FQNEAQ (reference sequence). The CDR3 contains 15 residues. The CDR3 protein is CASSTRDRTNYGYTF. The DNA of the CDR3 is TGTGCCAGCAGCACCCGGGACAGGACTAACTATGGCTACACCTTC.

The table lists this clone with a count of one. At one of its ends the junction is not consistent with the germline gene, which may arise from a read error. The rearrangement links TRBV7-9 to TRBJ1-2; the match to TRBD1 covers 7 bases. The CDR3 has 18 residues. Germline CDR1 reads SEHNR; CDR2 reads FQNEAQ (reference sequence). The chain's CDR3 is CSSSFKTLQGTTRYGYTF. The CDR3 DNA follows: TGTTCCAGCAGCTTTAAAACCCTACAGGGGACAACCCGCTATGGCTACACCTTC.

This clone appeared a few times. The genes are TRBV18 and TRBJ2-7; D unclear. The CDR3 has 15 residues. Per germline, CDR1 KGHSH and CDR2 LQKENI. The germline V and J ends were trimmed by 1 base and 5 bases, with 15 bases remaining between them. The CDR3 protein is CASSPLLYGLDEQYF. Written as DNA, the CDR3 is TGTGCCAGCTCACCACTCCTCTATGGGCTCGACGAGCAGTACTTC. Full variable domain (remainder filled in from reference TRBV18 and TRBJ2-7): NAGVMQNPRHLVRRRGQEARLRCSPMKGHSHVYWYRQLPEEGLKFMVYLQKENIIDESGMPKERFSAEFPKEGPSILRIQQVVRGDSAAYFCASSPLLYGLDEQYFGPGTRLTVT.

The chain is built from TRBV5-1 and TRBJ2-7; perhaps TRBD2 as D (6 bases). Germline V gene sequence: CDR1 SGHRS, CDR2 YFSETQ. The CDR3 is 16 amino acids. Trimming shortened V by 4 bases and J by 0 bases, and 17 bases separated the two germline ends. This CDR3 reads CASSKAGTESSYEQYF. In DNA, the CDR3 is TGCGCCAGCAGCAAGGCCGGGACTGAGAGCTCCTACGAGCAGTACTTC.

The chain combines TRBV6-5 with TRBJ2-7, with 11 bases matching TRBD1. Looked up from germline, CDR1 is MNHEY and CDR2 is SVGAGI. The CDR3 spans 14 residues. Trimming cost V 8 bases and J 4 bases; bases outside gene matches: 7. The CDR3 DNA follows: TGTGCCAGCCCTACGGACAGGGGGCTTTACGAGCAGTACTTC. Translating gives CASPTDRGLYEQYF.

This sequence joins TRBV5-1 and TRBJ2-5; D gene ambiguous. V shed 4 bases and J shed 3 bases, with 13 bases lying between them. The CDR3 is 14 residues long. Looked up from germline, CDR1 is SGHRS and CDR2 is YFSETQ. The CDR3 DNA reads TGCGCCAGCAGCCTTTCCCGATCGGAAGAGACCCAGTACTTC. Its protein is CASSLSRSEETQYF. The full variable domain, completed using reference TRBV5-1 and TRBJ2-5, is KAGVTQTPRYLIKTRGQQVTLSCSPISGHRSVSWYQQTPGQGLQFLFEYFSETQRNKGNFPGRFSGRQFSNSRSEMNVSTLELGDSALYLCASSLSRSEETQYFGPGTRLLVL.

The chain combines TRBV18 with TRBJ2-5, with D tentatively TRBD1 (6 bases). The V and J ends lost 3 bases and 4 bases respectively, with 12 bases between them. The CDR3 has 14 residues. In germline, CDR1 is KGHSH, CDR2 LQKENI. CDR3 in amino acids: CASSPDRSGETQYF. CDR3 DNA: TGTGCCAGCTCACCGGACAGATCGGGAGAGACCCAGTACTTC.

The chain recombines TRBV7-9 with TRBJ2-1, with TRBD1 matching 11 bases. The CDR3 runs to 16 residues. J gave up 7 bases and V 5 bases, and 10 bases lay outside the gene matches. The germline CDR1 and CDR2 sequences are SEHNR and FQNEAQ (reference sequence). The CDR3 region is CASSRTRDRGLNEQFF. CDR3 bases: TGTGCCAGCAGCCGTACCCGGGACAGGGGGTTGAATGAGCAGTTCTTC.

The chain links TRBV15 to TRBJ2-5, with 9 bases aligning to TRBD2. Per the germline V gene, CDR1 is LNHNV and CDR2 is YYDKDF (reference sequence). V trimming: 5 bases; J trimming: 0 bases; junction bases outside the gene matches: 4. The CDR3 covers 15 residues. The CDR3 nucleotides read TGTGCCACCAGCGTACGGACTAGCGACCAAGAGACCCAGTACTTC. Residues: CATSVRTSDQETQYF.

This clone was seen only a few times. The rearrangement joins TRBV6-4 to TRBJ2-1, with 9 bases that match TRBD2. Trimming at V came to 4 bases and at J to 5 bases, leaving 6 bases not matched to a gene. The CDR3 has 15 residues. Germline loops: CDR1 MRHNA, CDR2 SNTAGT. CDR3 protein: CASSGGLADNNEQFF. The DNA of the CDR3 is TGTGCCAGCAGTGGGGGACTAGCAGACAACAATGAGCAGTTCTTC.

CDR3 amino acids: CASSSPRGRGETQYF. The CDR3 region has the DNA TGTGCCAGCAGTTCTCCGAGGGGGCGCGGAGAGACCCAGTACTTC. The chain is built from TRBV28 and TRBJ2-5; 7 positions match TRBD1. With V trimmed by 4 bases and J by 4 bases, 9 bases remained unmatched. The CDR3 has 15 residues. Germline-derived CDR1 and CDR2 are MDHEN and SYDVKM.

This clone was detected only a few times. The chain combines TRBV28 with TRBJ2-3; a possible D gene is TRBD1 (5 bases). In germline, CDR1 is MDHEN, CDR2 SYDVKM. The V gene lost 7 bases and the J gene lost 7 bases, with 9 bases spanning the gap. This CDR3 spans 11 amino acids. CDR3 region: CASNQGYTQYF. In nucleotides, the CDR3 is TGTGCCAGCAACCAGGGATATACGCAGTATTTT.

This CDR3 is CASSFSAGIRETQYF. DNA of the CDR3: TGTGCCAGCAGCTTCAGCGCAGGGATAAGGGAGACCCAGTACTTC. This sequence joins TRBV5-4 and TRBJ2-5, with a weak D call TRBD1 (5 bases). Trimming pared 2 bases from V and 5 bases from J, leaving 16 bases between. This CDR3 region has 15 residues. Germline V gene lookup returns CDR1 SGHNT and CDR2 YYREEE (reference sequence).

The chain is built from TRBV5-1 and TRBJ1-1; perhaps TRBD1 as D (5 bases). There are 14 residues in the CDR3. Germline assignment: CDR1 SGHRS and CDR2 YFSETQ. V dropped 0 bases and J dropped 2 bases, with 8 bases sitting between them. CDR3 coding DNA: TGCGCCAGCAGCTTGGGACAGACTAACACTGAAGCTTTCTTT. Translated: CASSLGQTNTEAFF.

This sequence joins TRBV6-4 and TRBJ2-7, with no clear D. The CDR3 is made up of 13 amino acids. The germline V gene has CDR1 MRHNA and CDR2 SNTAGT. Deletions cut 2 bases from V and 2 bases from J, with 7 bases between. The CDR3 DNA follows: TGTGCCAGCAGTGACGAGCTGACCTACGAGCAGTACTTC. Its protein product is CASSDELTYEQYF.

V gene TRBV7-9 combines with J gene TRBJ2-1, with D maybe TRBD2 (5 bases). Germline CDR1 and CDR2: SEHNR and FQNEAQ (reference sequence). The CDR3 has 14 residues. Trimming removed 4 bases from V and 6 bases from J, with 13 bases in between. The CDR3 nucleotides are TGTGCCAGCAGCTGGAAGGTTACTAGCAATGAGCAGTTCTTC. Translating gives CASSWKVTSNEQFF.

This clone was seen only a few times. This chain connects TRBV5-4 to TRBJ2-5; 7 nucleotides match TRBD1. V dropped 5 bases and J dropped 5; count of bases not matched to a gene: 9. Germline V lookup: CDR1 SGHNT, CDR2 YYREEE (reference sequence). The CDR3 is 14 residues long. The CDR3 loop reads CASRQGFVEETQYF. The DNA of the CDR3 is TGTGCCAGCAGACAGGGGTTTGTGGAGGAGACCCAGTACTTC.